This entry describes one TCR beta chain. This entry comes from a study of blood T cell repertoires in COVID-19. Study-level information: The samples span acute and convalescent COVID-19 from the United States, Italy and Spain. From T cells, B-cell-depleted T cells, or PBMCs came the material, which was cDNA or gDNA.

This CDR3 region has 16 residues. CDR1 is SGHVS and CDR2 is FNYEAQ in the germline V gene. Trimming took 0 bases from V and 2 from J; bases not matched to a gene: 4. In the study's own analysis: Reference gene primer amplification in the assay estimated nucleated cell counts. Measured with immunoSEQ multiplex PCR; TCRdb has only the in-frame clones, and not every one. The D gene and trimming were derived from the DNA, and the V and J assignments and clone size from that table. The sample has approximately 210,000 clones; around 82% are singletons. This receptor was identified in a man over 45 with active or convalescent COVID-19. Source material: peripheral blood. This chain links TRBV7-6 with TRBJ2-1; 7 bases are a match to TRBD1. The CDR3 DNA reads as TGTGCCAGCAGCTTAGCGGTCAGGGGGACCTACAATGAGCAGTTCTTC. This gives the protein CASSLAVRGTYNEQFF.